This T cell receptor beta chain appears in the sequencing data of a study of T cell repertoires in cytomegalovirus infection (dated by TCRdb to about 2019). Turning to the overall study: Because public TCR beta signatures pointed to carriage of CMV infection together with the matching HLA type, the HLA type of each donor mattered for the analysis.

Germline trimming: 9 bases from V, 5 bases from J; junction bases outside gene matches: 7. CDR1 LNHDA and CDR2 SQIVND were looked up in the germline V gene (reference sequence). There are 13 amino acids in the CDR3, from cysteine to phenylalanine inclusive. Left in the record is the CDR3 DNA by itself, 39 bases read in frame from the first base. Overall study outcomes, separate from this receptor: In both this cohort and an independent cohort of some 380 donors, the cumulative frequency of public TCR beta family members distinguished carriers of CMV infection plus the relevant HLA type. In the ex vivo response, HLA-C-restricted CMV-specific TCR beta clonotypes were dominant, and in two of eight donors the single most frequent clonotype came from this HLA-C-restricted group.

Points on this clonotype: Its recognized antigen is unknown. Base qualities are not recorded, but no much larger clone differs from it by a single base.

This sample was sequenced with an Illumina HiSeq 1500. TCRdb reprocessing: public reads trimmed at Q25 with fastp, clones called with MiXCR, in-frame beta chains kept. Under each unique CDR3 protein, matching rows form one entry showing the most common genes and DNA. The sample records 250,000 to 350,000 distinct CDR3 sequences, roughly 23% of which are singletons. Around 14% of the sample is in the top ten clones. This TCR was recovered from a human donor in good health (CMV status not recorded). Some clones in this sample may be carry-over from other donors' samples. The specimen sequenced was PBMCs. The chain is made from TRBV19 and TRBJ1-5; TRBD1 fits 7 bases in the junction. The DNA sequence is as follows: TGTGCCAGCTGGGGACAGATTTATCAGCCCCAGCATTTT. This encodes CASWGQIYQPQHF.